This T cell receptor beta chain emerged from a study of cytomegalovirus exposure and HLA in healthy donors. Germline V gene sequence: CDR1 LNHDA, CDR2 SQIVND (reference sequence). V was clipped by 9 bases and J by 1 base, with 13 bases between them. CDR3 length equals 14 residues. While unrecorded immune exposures were likely, the donors were nominally healthy when sampled. The PCR ran on 60 Vbeta and 13 Jbeta primers. Method: immunoSEQ multiplex PCR; TCRdb's copy keeps in-frame clones and lacks some. Altogether some 150,000 clones are present, about three quarters being singletons, with the ten largest covering about 1.6%.

Sequencing was done on a sample of PBMCs. This sequence was found in a female donor in good health and CMV-seronegative. This chain links TRBV19 with TRBJ1-5; D unresolved. The CDR3 protein is CASRRWESNQPQHF. The DNA for the CDR3 is TGTGCCAGCAGAAGGTGGGAGAGCAATCAGCCCCAGCATTTT.